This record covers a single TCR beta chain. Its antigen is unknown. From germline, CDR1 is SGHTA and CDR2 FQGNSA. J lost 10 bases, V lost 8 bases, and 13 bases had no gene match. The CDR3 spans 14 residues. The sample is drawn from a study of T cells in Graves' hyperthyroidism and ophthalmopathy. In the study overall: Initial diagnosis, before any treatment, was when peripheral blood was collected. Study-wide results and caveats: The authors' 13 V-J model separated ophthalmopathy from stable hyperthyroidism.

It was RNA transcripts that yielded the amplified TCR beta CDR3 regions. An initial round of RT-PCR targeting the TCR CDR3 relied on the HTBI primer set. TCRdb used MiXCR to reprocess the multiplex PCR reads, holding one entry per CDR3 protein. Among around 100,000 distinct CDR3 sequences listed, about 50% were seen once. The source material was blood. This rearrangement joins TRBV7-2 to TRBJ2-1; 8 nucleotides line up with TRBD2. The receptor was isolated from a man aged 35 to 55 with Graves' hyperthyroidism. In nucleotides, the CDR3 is TGTGCCAGCCAAGATCAAGGTAGCGGGACCGAGCAGTTCTTC. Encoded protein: CASQDQGSGTEQFF.